This entry features one TCR beta chain sequence. Its antigen is unknown. Per-base quality was not reported, and no clone a single base away is much larger than it. The method was the immunoSEQ multiplex PCR assay. For the multiplex PCR, a mixture combining 60 forward primers for TCR Vbeta segments and 13 reverse primers for TCR Jbeta segments was used. The CDR3 region of rearranged TCR beta genes was amplified from genomic DNA by a multiplex PCR assay. The amplified TCR beta libraries were sequenced on the Illumina HiSeq System as 87-base-pair reads. The study's processing was this. In a later analysis, tens of millions of unique TCR beta chains were counted across the roughly 610 repertoires, and about 9.9 million of these chains were shared by at least two donors. Raw reads were error-corrected and collapsed into unique sequences by a nearest-neighbor algorithm in which closely related sequences were merged to remove PCR and sequencing errors. Alignment of CDR3 sequences to IMGT reference sequences was used to assign V, D and J gene segments. For a sequence to be retained, a match of at least six nucleotides was required to both a V gene segment and a J gene segment. Rearrangements were called productive when the CDR3 lacked stop codons and stayed in frame with V and J; all others were non-productive. CDR3 was defined by IMGT convention, running from the second conserved V-encoded cysteine to the conserved J-encoded phenylalanine. The earlier analysis of about 570 of the donors excluded any sequence lacking an unambiguous match to a single V gene segment. In an earlier analysis of some 590 of the donors, a V segment was called functional when productive rearrangements were above 56.7%, and segregating when the standard deviation between donors exceeded 5%. A statistical classification framework was built to diagnose cytomegalovirus status from the catalog of TCR beta chain sequences. A later analysis assigned V and J genes by comparing TCR nucleotide sequences with IMGT/GENE-DB human TR gene sequences. A later analysis assigned CDR3 sequences and most-parsimonious VDJ recombination scenarios with the TCRdist pipeline. In a later analysis, each TCR beta chain was defined by its CDR3 amino acid sequence together with its V-gene family, and reads lacking a unique V-gene family were excluded. In a later analysis, around 650 highly shared, low-generation-probability nucleotide sequences were removed to address suspected cross-contamination and a sequencing artifact. For each public chain, a later analysis derived a clonal expansion index from normalized ranks of inferred template counts within each repertoire. A later analysis computed generation probabilities with a VDJ recombination model fitted to out-of-frame rearrangements, and checked the results against IGoR. Hypergeometric tests were used in a later analysis to score TCR-TCR, TCR-HLA and TCR-CMV co-occurrence, with a repertoire-size bias correction applied to the TCR pairs. In a later analysis, false discovery rates were estimated by permuting HLA or CMV assignments 20 times. In a later analysis, co-occurring TCRs were grouped using DBSCAN, with TCRdist sequence similarity added in when clustering inside HLA-allele-positive subsets. Repertoires with fewer than 30,000 or more than 120,000 public chains were left out of co-occurrence clustering, as were four to six repertoires with anomalous nucleotide sharing. Entries here come from immuneACCESS through TCRdb and include only in-frame sequences with V and J called. Some clones fail to appear in such tables; in the studies checked, an unresolved V gene covers under half of the shortfall, and the cause of the remainder is unknown. V and J calls and clone size follow that table, whereas D and trimming were derived from the DNA. Here the sample has roughly 160,000 clones; around 80% occur a single time. The top ten clones comprise 2% to 2.5% of the sample.

The data originate from a study of cytomegalovirus exposure and HLA in healthy donors (dated by TCRdb to the late 2010s). Concerning the study at large: According to an earlier analysis of several hundred of the donors, 150 million to 200 million T cells yielded roughly 110 million unique TCR beta sequences and roughly 280 Gb of sequence data. Roughly 300 gigabases of sequencing data and some 85 million unique TCR sequences were included in an early release covering 500 to 750 HLA-typed donors. Of the roughly 400 genotyped donors, roughly 80% fell in the genetic ancestry cluster associated with self-reported Caucasian donors. The study aimed to test whether cataloging public T cell receptors could reveal signatures of past pathogen exposure. The study used immunosequencing to profile the T cell repertoires of 666 subjects and linked those repertoires to cytomegalovirus serostatus. A separate validation cohort of roughly 130 different subjects was used in addition to the 666-subject first cohort. To predict cytomegalovirus infection status, the study combined high-throughput TCR immunosequencing, statistical association of individual TCRs with disease status, and machine learning. In a later analysis, previously published TCR beta repertoires from roughly 710 donors were re-analyzed and high-resolution HLA genotyping was added so that TCR occurrence patterns could be studied. Rather than using new phenotypic data, the later analysis identified candidate immune exposures from TCR beta sequences and from how often those sequences occurred across donors. An earlier analysis of 587 of the donors used high-throughput TCR beta sequencing to judge whether each TCR beta V gene segment behaved as functional or pseudogenic. Donor age, sex, ethnicity and CMV serostatus were compiled alongside the repertoire data. Genome-wide SNP genotypes for about three fifths of the roughly 670 donors were used in a later genetic analysis, which treated that subset as a discovery cohort. Every discovery cohort repertoire had been produced on one sequencing platform. Class I and class II HLA loci were covered by the typing at four-digit resolution. The number of donors typed differed by locus, with about 629-640 for A, B, C, DRB1 and DQB1, roughly 520 for DQA1, nearly 610 for DPA1, and around 450 for DPB1. Roughly 5 DR-DQ haplotypes were handled as single units for association and clustering, since linkage in the cohort was strong. Among 350 to 400 genotyped donors of the cohort, an average of approximately 250,000 unique TCR beta nucleotide sequences were sequenced per donor, about a sixth of them non-productive.

Measured from the cysteine to the phenylalanine, the CDR3 is 15 residues long. CDR3 DNA is the only sequence kept; it has 45 bases, read in frame from the first base. V is pruned by 4 bases and J by 8 bases, leaving 10 bases of the junction without a gene match. From a lookup of the germline V gene, CDR1 and CDR2 are MDHEN and SYDVKM. Study-level results and caveats: Specific HLA alleles were associated with 15,000 to 20,000 TCR beta sequences at a false discovery rate of 0.05 in a later analysis. Some IMGT-functional V segments, including TRBV6-2 and TRBV6-3, could not be distinguished by the 87-base-pair reads and were therefore excluded. Compared with the 666-donor mean, donors in an Asian-associated ancestry cluster had fewer N-insertions in productive TCRs, according to a later genetic analysis. The presence/absence analyses assumed that sequencing depth was roughly uniform across donors, and that assumption may not be true. According to a later analysis, TCR association rates differed among HLA loci, with DRB1 alleles showing the most associated TCRs and HLA-C alleles showing the fewest. According to a later analysis, parvovirus B19, influenza, CMV and Epstein-Barr virus appeared linked to several top co-occurrence clusters. In a later genetic analysis, a missense DCLRE1C variant was associated with V-gene and J-gene trimming of TCR beta chains, and the association was replicated in an independent cohort. Broadly in line with IMGT annotations, most TCR beta V segments showed up in productive rearrangements about 90% or about 30% of the time in an earlier analysis of 450 to 750 of the donors. According to a later analysis, most CMV-associated TCR beta chains appeared to be HLA-restricted, and the HLA associations seemed to be driven largely by CMV exposure. While some public TCRs were present in many individuals, most TCR sequences turned up only very rarely across donors. CMV serostatus was the only immune exposure information available for the cohort. A further reported finding was that TCR beta sequences accurately predicted the HLA-A and HLA-B alleles for most subjects in the first cohort. In vitro tests confirmed that a few of the cytomegalovirus-associated TCR beta chains recognize cytomegalovirus antigens. Because some donors lacked HLA typing at each locus, the association tests relied only on the typed subset. When HLA alleles, especially DR and DQ, strongly co-occurred, TCR associations were difficult to assign to individual alleles. The authors suggested that the approach could potentially be generalized to other disease states and immunological phenotypes. In a later analysis, HLA-associated TCR beta chains were found to be more clonally expanded and to have lower generation probabilities than equally common non-associated chains. A total of 164 TCR beta chains were listed by the study as associated with cytomegalovirus. Only TCR beta chains were sequenced in this cohort, and the absence of alpha or paired-chain data limited detectable features. Correlated functional status among segregating V segments might be attributable to linkage disequilibrium, but an unknown experimental factor could not be ruled out. The classifier was reported to diagnose cytomegalovirus status with high specificity and sensitivity in both the original cohort and the validation cohort. The sequencing pipeline was judged likely to have produced a cluster of highly shared sequence variants as a technical artifact. Some 16 rarely observed V segments, including chromosome 9 orphons, were excluded from the earlier analysis of some 590 of the donors because counts were too low.

In total, approximately 610 healthy bone marrow donors made up the cohort. At the time of sampling, all cohort members were nominally healthy, though unrecorded immune exposures were likely present. The donor was CMV seronegative and belonged to the group of 350 or so seronegative cohort members. Every donor gave a peripheral blood sample, and the peripheral blood mononuclear cells from that sample were used for TCR beta sequencing. Genomic DNA was extracted from the blood cell samples with the Qiagen DNeasy Blood Extraction Kit. The rearrangement combines TRBV28 with TRBJ1-4; a stretch of 7 junction bases matches TRBD1. Sequenced material: PBMCs. The TCR was taken from a man aged 35 to 55 in good health and CMV-seronegative. The bases read TGTGCCAGCAGTTCCCTTAGGGGGCTGGAGGAAAAACTGTTTTTT. The translation is CASSSLRGLEEKLFF.